The sequence of this TCR beta chain was determined in a study of T cell responses to AZD1222 COVID-19 vaccine. Assay used: immunoSEQ multiplex PCR; TCRdb lists only in-frame clones, some missing. Among 40,000 to 55,000 clones listed, 85% to 90% were seen once. Notes on the study in general: Repertoires were obtained solely post-peak T cell response. At baseline, just a handful of AZD1222 recipients tested seropositive. Spike-wide vaccine-associated CD4 TCRs dominated at 160-218 and 743-854.

The CDR3 has 15 amino acids. The V gene's germline CDR1 is MNHEY and CDR2 SVGAGI. Trimming at V came to 6 bases and at J to 4 bases, leaving 9 bases not matched to a gene. Comments on this clone: Its specificity is not known.

Pooling of second doses given at about 4 or about 12 weeks was done. The sample here was peripheral blood, taken 28 days after the second AZD1222 dose. This chain joins TRBV6-5 and TRBJ1-5; the match to TRBD1 covers 7 bases. The TCR sequence derives from an adult who received the AZD1222 COVID-19 vaccine. The CDR3 nucleotides read TGTGCCAGCAGCCATCTGGGACAGCCTAATCAGCCCCAGCATTTT. Translating gives CASSHLGQPNQPQHF.